Sequencing of this T cell receptor beta chain was carried out in a study of human T cells and chemical hapten exposure. Whole blood, unfractionated, served as the material for total RNA extraction. Many counts were recorded for this clonotype. TCRdb passed the 5' RACE reads through MiXCR, listing each CDR3 protein once. The sample holds about 81,000 distinct CDR3 sequences, about 7.7% seen once. V was clipped by 4 bases and J by 1 base, with 7 bases between them. Germline CDR1 SQVTM, CDR2 ANQGSEA. The CDR3 is 12 residues long. V gene TRBV29-1 combines with J gene TRBJ2-5; a possible D gene is TRBD2 (5 bases). This clonotype originated in a male donor in good health. CDR3 in amino acids: CSVVGLQETQYF. The CDR3, as DNA: TGCAGCGTTGTAGGACTCCAAGAGACCCAGTACTTC.